The 16 T cell receptor beta chains reported below all come from one sample, sequenced in a study of identifying expanded T cells in peripheral blood. Only in-frame clones appear in the TCRdb table, and some are missing; sequencing was by immunoSEQ multiplex PCR. This table holds fewer than 110,000 clones, about 83% found once. The material sequenced was blood. The receptors were sampled from a person aged 18 to 69 in good health.

J is TRBJ1-5 and V is TRBV5-6; D gene uncertain. Germline values: CDR1 SGHDT, CDR2 YYEEEE. This CDR3 spans 15 amino acids. V was pared by 1 base and J by 2 bases, with 10 bases between. The CDR3 DNA is TGTGCCAGCAGCTTGCGTTGGGGTGGCAATCAGCCCCAGCATTTT. Translating gives CASSLRWGGNQPQHF.

This chain links TRBV4-1 with TRBJ2-7; tentative D call: TRBD2 (7 bases). Germline CDR1 MGHRA, CDR2 YSYEKL. V was shortened by 4 bases and J by 2 bases, with 21 bases between the two germline ends. The CDR3 runs to 17 residues. The DNA for the CDR3 is TGCGCCAGCAGCCTTGGGGGGGGACATGGTCCCACCTACGAGCAGTACTTC. Amino acids: CASSLGGGHGPTYEQYF.

V and J are TRBV6-5 and TRBJ2-2, with TRBD1 identical over 7 bases. CDR1 and CDR2 (germline): MNHEY, SVGAGI. The CDR3 has 16 residues. J gave up 5 bases and V 2 bases, and 8 bases lay outside the gene matches. The CDR3 nucleotides read TGTGCCAGCAGTTACAATCCCGCAGGGGGTACCGGGGAGCTGTTTTTT. Translated, it gives CASSYNPAGGTGELFF.

This clone came up once. The CDR3 sequence is CSAKLDTGNTF. CDR3 DNA: TGCAGTGCTAAACTGGACACGGGCAACACCTTC. J is TRBJ1-2 and V is TRBV20-1, with D possibly TRBD1 on 5 matching bases. Trimming took off 4 bases at V and 12 bases at J, with 15 bases between the two ends. Germline lookup yields CDR1 DFQATT and CDR2 SNEGSKA (reference sequence). The CDR3 extends over 11 amino acids.

The sample holds a few counts of this clone. V and J are TRBV2 and TRBJ1-6; no clear D. Per the germline V gene, CDR1 is SNHLY and CDR2 is FYNNEI. V lost 1 base to trimming and J lost 13 bases, with 5 bases between them. The CDR3 has 11 amino acids. DNA for the CDR3: TGTGCCAGCAGTGAAGGGCCCCCCCTCCACTTT. Its protein product is CASSEGPPLHF.

The rearrangement joins TRBV4-1 to TRBJ2-3; the D is unclear. Germline CDR1 MGHRA, CDR2 YSYEKL. The CDR3 contains 17 residues. V was trimmed by 1 base and J by 0 bases, leaving 14 bases between them. CDR3 region: CASSQVARVRSTDTQYF. The CDR3 coding sequence is TGCGCCAGCAGCCAAGTGGCTCGTGTCAGAAGCACAGATACGCAGTATTTT.

The chain has TRBV7-9 and TRBJ2-7; D is possibly TRBD2 (7 bases). Germline lookup yields CDR1 SEHNR and CDR2 FQNEAQ (reference sequence). V lost 5 bases to trimming and J lost 6 bases, with 14 bases between them. This CDR3 region has 13 residues. CDR3 DNA: TGTGCCAGCAGCCCCCCCGGGGGGCGCGAGCAGTACTTC. Translation gives CASSPPGGREQYF.

CDR3 coding DNA: TGTGCCATCCGGGGCCGATATAAAAATGAAGCTAACTATGGCTACACCTTC. It specifies CAIRGRYKNEANYGYTF. The J gene is TRBJ1-2, the V gene TRBV7-9, with D possibly being TRBD1 (5 bases). Between the trimmed V and J ends, which lost 10 bases and 0 bases, there was a span of 24 bases. Germline V gene data show CDR1 as SEHNR and CDR2 as FQNEAQ (reference sequence). The CDR3 runs to 17 residues.

The V gene is TRBV5-4, the J gene TRBJ1-1, with D unresolved. This CDR3 region has 13 residues. The germline CDR1 and CDR2 sequences are SGHNT and YYREEE (reference sequence). V was cut by 5 bases and J by 4 bases, with 12 bases left in between. CDR3 sequence reads: CASSSFWGTEAFF. The CDR3 coding sequence is TGTGCCAGCAGTTCATTTTGGGGCACTGAAGCTTTCTTT.

The rearrangement joins TRBV5-1 to TRBJ1-6; D call uncertain. CDR3 length: 14 amino acids. The V gene's germline CDR1 is SGHRS and CDR2 YFSETQ. Deletions cut 5 bases from V and 9 bases from J, with 15 bases between. The CDR3 sequence is CASSDQKPGSPLHF. CDR3 DNA: TGCGCCAGCAGTGACCAAAAGCCGGGTTCACCCCTCCACTTT.

The V and J genes are TRBV6-5 and TRBJ1-2, with TRBD1 identical over 9 bases. CDR3 size: 15 residues. Losses at the gene ends were 4 bases for V and 4 bases for J; bases not matched to a gene: 7. Per the germline V gene, CDR1 is MNHEY and CDR2 is SVGAGI. CDR3 in DNA: TGTGCCAGCAGTTCCACCGGGACAGGGTCCTATGGCTACACCTTC. It yields the protein CASSSTGTGSYGYTF.

The chain couples TRBV11-2 to TRBJ2-7; 9 positions match TRBD1. V gave up 3 bases and J gave up 2 bases; unmatched junction bases: 2. Germline-derived CDR1 and CDR2 are SGHAT and FQNNGV. The CDR3 covers 14 residues. The CDR3 DNA sequence: TGTGCCAGCAGCTTCGACAGGGGGGCCTACGAGCAGTACTTC. This translates into CASSFDRGAYEQYF.

This chain uses TRBV19 with TRBJ1-5; TRBD1 aligns across 7 bases. This CDR3 has 14 residues. CDR1 is LNHDA and CDR2 is SQIVND in the germline V gene (reference sequence). V shed 11 bases and J 0 bases; nucleotides not matched to a gene: 7. The CDR3 DNA is TGTGCCTGCCAGGGACAGCTTAGCAATCAGCCCCAGCATTTT. Translating it yields CACQGQLSNQPQHF.

The chain recombines TRBV4-3 with TRBJ1-3; a weak D match, TRBD1 (5 bases). V lost 2 bases and J 2 bases, leaving 13 bases between the germline ends. From germline, CDR1 is LGHNA and CDR2 YSLEER. The CDR3 runs to 16 residues. The CDR3 nucleotides read TGCGCCAGCAGCCAAAAACCTAGGGGCGCTGGAAACACCATATATTTT. Translation: CASSQKPRGAGNTIYF.

The V call is TRBV11-2, the J call TRBJ1-3; D uncertain. The V end was cut by 5 bases, the J end by 1 base, with 9 bases between. The V gene's germline CDR1 is SGHAT and CDR2 FQNNGV. This CDR3 region has 14 residues. In nucleotides, the CDR3 is TGTGCCAGCAGCCCACGGGTATCTGGAAACACCATATATTTT. Its protein product is CASSPRVSGNTIYF.

V gene TRBV7-2 combines with J gene TRBJ2-7; 7 nucleotides line up with TRBD1. J was trimmed by 3 bases and V by 1 base; bases with no gene match: 3. CDR1 is SGHTA, CDR2 FQGNSA, per germline. CDR3 length equals 14 residues. Here the CDR3 DNA reads TGTGCCAGCAGCTTAGTGGCAGGGGGCTACGAGCAGTACTTC. Translation gives CASSLVAGGYEQYF.